The 27 T cell receptor beta chains listed next were all sequenced from one sample in a study of shared clonotypes between healthy human individuals. Here immunoSEQ multiplex PCR was the method, and the copy in TCRdb shows in-frame clones only, minus some. The sample carries about 1.1 million clones, 60% to 80% recorded once. The sample was memory CD4+ T cells from PBMCs. Sample subset: CD45RA-negative fraction. The receptors stem from a man younger than 35 in good health. Some clones in this sample may be carry-over from other donors' samples.

The DNA for the CDR3 is TGTGCCAGCACCCGGGACGCCAATTCACCCCTCCACTTT. Translated, it gives CASTRDANSPLHF. The chain has TRBV28 and TRBJ1-6; weak D call: TRBD1 (5 bases). The ends were cut back, 7 bases at V and 7 bases at J, with 11 bases in the middle. CDR1 is MDHEN, CDR2 SYDVKM, per germline. The CDR3 runs to 13 residues.

The V gene is TRBV6-5, the J gene TRBJ1-2; D possibly corresponds to TRBD1 (5 bases). In germline, CDR1 is MNHEY, CDR2 SVGAGI. V lost 2 bases and J lost 2, with 9 bases in between. This CDR3 has 14 amino acids. This CDR3 reads CASSYGGRNYGYTF. CDR3 coding DNA: TGTGCCAGCAGTTACGGGGGGAGGAACTATGGCTACACCTTC.

V and J are TRBV30 and TRBJ2-1; no definite D call. Germline V CDR1 and CDR2: GTSNPN, SVGIG (reference sequence). This CDR3 contains 13 residues. The V and J ends lost 2 bases and 9 bases respectively, with 14 bases between them. CDR3 sequence: CAWSPNGVGEQFF. The CDR3 region has the DNA TGTGCCTGGAGTCCTAATGGGGTAGGTGAGCAGTTCTTC.

This clone was picked up one time. This chain links TRBV2 with TRBJ1-1, with D unclear. The CDR3 extends over 14 amino acids. The V end was cut by 5 bases, the J end by 0 bases, with 10 bases between. Germline V gene sequence: CDR1 SNHLY, CDR2 FYNNEI. The CDR3 spells CASSWRRLNTEAFF. The CDR3 DNA sequence: TGTGCCAGCAGTTGGAGGAGGTTGAACACTGAAGCTTTCTTT.

The chain uses TRBV30 and TRBJ1-6; the D is unclear. This CDR3 is built from 13 residues. V was trimmed by 0 bases and J by 5 bases, leaving 5 bases between them. Per the germline V gene, CDR1 is GTSNPN and CDR2 is SVGIG (reference sequence). CDR3 nucleotides: TGTGCCTGGAGTGTACTAAATAATTCACCCCTCCACTTT. It specifies CAWSVLNNSPLHF.

Of note for this clone: Other nucleotide sequences from this sample produce the same CDR3. CDR3 protein: CASSVGPENTEAFF. The CDR3 DNA sequence: TGTGCCAGCAGCGTAGGGCCCGAGAACACTGAAGCTTTCTTT. The chain is built from TRBV9 and TRBJ1-1, with unresolved D. The CDR3 loop spans 14 amino acids. The germline V and J ends were trimmed by 0 bases and 1 base, with 7 bases remaining between them. Per the germline V gene, CDR1 is SGDLS and CDR2 is YYNGEE.

V is TRBV29-1 and J is TRBJ2-1; the match to TRBD2 covers 11 bases. The V segment lost 6 bases and the J segment 2 bases; nucleotides outside the gene matches: 6. CDR1 is SQVTM and CDR2 is ANQGSEA in the germline V gene. The CDR3 is 15 amino acids. CDR3: CSVVLAGVPYNEQFF. CDR3 DNA: TGCAGCGTAGTACTAGCGGGAGTCCCCTACAATGAGCAGTTCTTC.

The chain recombines TRBV30 with TRBJ1-5; TRBD1 might be the D (5 bases). This CDR3 is 13 amino acids long. Trimming shortened V by 1 base and J by 8 bases, and 12 bases separated the two germline ends. CDR1 is GTSNPN, CDR2 SVGIG, per germline (reference sequence). This CDR3 reads CAWSARVGEPQHF. The CDR3 DNA follows: TGTGCCTGGAGTGCCAGGGTAGGGGAGCCCCAGCATTTT.

Note on this clone: Other DNA sequences within the sample encode an identical CDR3. This chain connects TRBV27 to TRBJ1-2; no reliable D call. The CDR3 extends over 13 amino acids. V lost 3 bases, J lost 2 bases, and 7 bases lay in between. Per the germline V gene, CDR1 is MNHEY and CDR2 is SMNVEV (reference sequence). The CDR3, as DNA: TGTGCCAGCAGTTTCCGAGGGAACTATGGCTACACCTTC. It is translated as CASSFRGNYGYTF.

The chain is built from TRBV2 and TRBJ2-5; D gene uncertain. With 4 bases removed from V and 1 base from J, the gap between germline ends came to 10 bases. Per germline, CDR1 SNHLY and CDR2 FYNNEI. The CDR3 loop spans 14 amino acids. The CDR3 nucleotides are TGTGCCAGCAGTGGGTCTACCTCCCAAGAGACCCAGTACTTC. Its translation: CASSGSTSQETQYF.

The rearrangement joins TRBV5-5 to TRBJ2-2; TRBD1 is a possible D gene (5 bases). The CDR3 length is 15 residues. V dropped 4 bases and J dropped 2 bases, with 12 bases sitting between them. The germline CDR1 and CDR2 sequences are SGHKS and YYEKEE (reference sequence). The CDR3 nucleotides read TGTGCCAGCAGCCAGGGCAGGAGCAACACCGGGGAGCTGTTTTTT. Translated, it gives CASSQGRSNTGELFF.

J is TRBJ2-2 and V is TRBV7-9; 7 bases are shared with TRBD2. Germline CDR1 reads SEHNR; CDR2 reads FQNEAQ (reference sequence). V lost 3 bases, J lost 6 bases, and 10 bases stayed unmatched. The length of the CDR3 is 16 residues. CDR3 bases: TGTGCCAGCAGCTTTGGAGGCGGGAGATCCCCCGGGGAGCTGTTTTTT. Amino acids: CASSFGGGRSPGELFF.

This chain joins TRBV29-1 and TRBJ2-3, with TRBD2 matching 10 bases. The V gene end was trimmed by 6 bases and the J gene end by 3 bases; junction bases not matched to a gene: 6. Per the germline V gene, CDR1 is SQVTM and CDR2 is ANQGSEA. The CDR3 loop spans 14 amino acids. DNA for the CDR3: TGCAGCGTATTAGCGGGAGGCGTGACAGATACGCAGTATTTT. Its translation is CSVLAGGVTDTQYF.

The rearrangement links TRBV30 to TRBJ2-2; D is undetermined. V dropped 5 bases and J dropped 8 bases, with 15 bases sitting between them. CDR1 GTSNPN and CDR2 SVGIG come from the germline V gene (reference sequence). This CDR3 has 13 residues. The chain's CDR3 is CAWALGEAGELFF. The CDR3 nucleotides read TGTGCCTGGGCCCTAGGAGAGGCGGGGGAGCTGTTTTTT. The full variable domain, its missing parts supplied by reference TRBV30 and TRBJ2-2, is SQTIHQWPATLVQPVGSPLSLECTVEGTSNPNLYWYRQAAGRGLQLLFYSVGIGQISSEVPQNLSASRPQDRQFILSSKKLLLSDSGFYLCAWALGEAGELFFGEGSRLTVL.

The V call is TRBV6-5, the J call TRBJ2-5; D gene uncertain. V lost 4 bases to trimming and J lost 2 bases, with 14 bases between them. Germline CDR1 reads MNHEY; CDR2 reads SVGAGI. CDR3 length equals 15 residues. CDR3 in DNA: TGTGCCAGCAGTTTCAGGAGAATGGGGCAAGAGACCCAGTACTTC. Its translation is CASSFRRMGQETQYF.

This clone was seen more than once but under ten times. The genes are TRBV6-5 and TRBJ2-7, with 7 nucleotides matching TRBD1. V lost 3 bases and J lost 3; bases outside the gene matches: 8. Germline lookup yields CDR1 MNHEY and CDR2 SVGAGI. The CDR3 runs to 15 residues. The CDR3 DNA sequence: TGTGCCAGCAGTTATACCGACAGGGCAGGCTACGAGCAGTACTTC. Its protein product is CASSYTDRAGYEQYF.

A remark on this clone: Other DNA sequences in the sample encode the same CDR3. CDR3 nucleotides: TGTGCCATCAGTGAGCCCGGAGAAACCCAGTACTTC. Translation gives CAISEPGETQYF. The chain combines TRBV10-3 with TRBJ2-5, with no clear D. CDR1 and CDR2 from the germline V gene are ENHRY and SYGVKD. V was cut by 2 bases and J by 8 bases, with 9 bases left in between. The CDR3 contains 12 residues.

The rearrangement joins TRBV7-2 to TRBJ2-4; D is unresolved. There are 15 residues in the CDR3. Trimming took 1 base from V and 6 from J, leaving 13 bases between them. The germline V gene has CDR1 SGHTA and CDR2 FQGNSA. The DNA for the CDR3 is TGTGCCAGCAGCTTAGATCCCAGCGACCCAAACATTCAGTACTTC. It specifies CASSLDPSDPNIQYF.

V gene TRBV28 combines with J gene TRBJ2-7; 9 bases are a match to TRBD2. Losses at the gene ends were 1 base for V and 4 bases for J; bases not matched to a gene: 14. CDR3 length equals 18 residues. Germline CDR1 reads MDHEN; CDR2 reads SYDVKM. The CDR3 spells CASSLFLRGGRARYEQYF. CDR3 in DNA: TGTGCCAGCAGTTTATTTTTGAGGGGCGGGAGGGCACGATACGAGCAGTACTTC.

The chain recombines TRBV2 with TRBJ2-2, with TRBD1 matching 7 bases. The V segment lost 5 bases and the J segment 1 base; nucleotides outside the gene matches: 10. This CDR3 has 17 residues. Germline V CDR1 and CDR2: SNHLY, FYNNEI. CDR3 nucleotide sequence: TGTGCCAGCAGTCCTACCCGAGGGGGCAGGAACACCGGGGAGCTGTTTTTT. Translating gives CASSPTRGGRNTGELFF.

This chain connects TRBV11-2 to TRBJ2-2; D remains ambiguous. The V end was cut by 1 base, the J end by 7 bases, with 7 bases between. The CDR3 contains 13 residues. CDR1 SGHAT and CDR2 FQNNGV come from the germline V gene. CDR3 loop: CASSLARVGELFF. The CDR3 DNA sequence: TGTGCCAGCAGCTTAGCTAGGGTCGGGGAGCTGTTTTTT. The variable domain in full, completed from reference TRBV11-2 and TRBJ2-2, reads EAGVAQSPRYKIIEKRQSVAFWCNPISGHATLYWYQQILGQGPKLLIQFQNNGVVDDSQLPKDRFSAERLKGVDSTLKIQPAKLEDSAVYLCASSLARVGELFFGEGSRLTVL.

The rearrangement joins TRBV9 to TRBJ2-7, with D perhaps TRBD2 (5 bases). Trimming removed 4 bases from V and 6 bases from J, with 14 bases in between. The CDR3 sequence is 13 residues long. CDR1 and CDR2 from the germline V gene are SGDLS and YYNGEE. CDR3 nucleotide sequence: TGTGCCAGCAGCCCCTCTCCCGCGGGCGAGCAGTACTTC. Protein product: CASSPSPAGEQYF.

V usage is TRBV5-1 and J usage is TRBJ2-7, with 8 bases lining up with TRBD2. The CDR3 contains 15 residues. The germline V gene encodes CDR1 SGHRS and CDR2 YFSETQ. After removal of 4 bases from V and 2 bases from J, the junction contained 8 bases not matched to a gene. CDR3 protein: CASSLGGAPTYEQYF. DNA for the CDR3: TGCGCCAGCAGCCTCGGGGGGGCTCCTACCTACGAGCAGTACTTC.

This chain links TRBV29-1 with TRBJ1-2, with D uncertain. Germline loops: CDR1 SQVTM, CDR2 ANQGSEA. Trimming removed 0 bases at V and 2 bases at J, with 7 bases between. The CDR3 contains 13 residues. This CDR3 reads CSVEDRGNYGYTF. The CDR3, as DNA: TGCAGCGTTGAAGATCGAGGGAACTATGGCTACACCTTC.

V gene TRBV6-1 combines with J gene TRBJ1-3; D may be TRBD1 (5 bases). The germline CDR1 and CDR2 sequences are MNHNS and SASEGT. The CDR3 extends over 16 amino acids. The V gene lost 0 bases and the J gene lost 3 bases, with 12 bases spanning the gap. CDR3 sequence reads: CASSEAGWDFGNTIYF. As DNA, the CDR3 is TGTGCCAGCAGTGAAGCGGGTTGGGACTTTGGAAACACCATATATTTT.

The rearrangement links TRBV14 to TRBJ1-1, with D tentatively TRBD1 (5 bases). Germline V CDR1 and CDR2: SGHDN, FVKESK. Trimming shortened V by 2 bases and J by 5 bases, and 9 bases separated the two germline ends. The CDR3 has 13 amino acids. CDR3 sequence: CASSQFRGTEAFF. The CDR3 DNA sequence: TGTGCCAGCAGCCAATTCCGGGGGACTGAAGCTTTCTTT.

The chain employs TRBV29-1 and TRBJ1-2, with D tentatively TRBD1 (5 bases). In germline, CDR1 is SQVTM, CDR2 ANQGSEA. This CDR3 spans 13 amino acids. V was shortened by 4 bases and J by 3 bases, with 12 bases between the two germline ends. In DNA form, the CDR3 reads TGCAGCGTTGGCGCAGGGAAGTACTATGGCTACACCTTC. Translating it yields CSVGAGKYYGYTF.